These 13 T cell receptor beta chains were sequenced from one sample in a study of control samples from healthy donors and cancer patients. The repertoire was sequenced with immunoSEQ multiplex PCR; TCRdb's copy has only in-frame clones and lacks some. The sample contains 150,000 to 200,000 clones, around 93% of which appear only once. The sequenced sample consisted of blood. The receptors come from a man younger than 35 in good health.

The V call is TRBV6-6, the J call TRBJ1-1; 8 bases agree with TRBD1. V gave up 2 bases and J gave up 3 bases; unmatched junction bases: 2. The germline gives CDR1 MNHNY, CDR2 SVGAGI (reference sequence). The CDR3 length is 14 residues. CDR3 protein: CASSYQDRDTEAFF. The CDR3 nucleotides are TGTGCCAGCAGTTACCAGGACAGGGACACTGAAGCTTTCTTT.

This CDR3 reads CASRSRAGGLYEQYF. DNA of the CDR3: TGTGCCAGCAGATCCCGAGCGGGGGGGTTGTACGAGCAGTACTTC. V gene TRBV13 combines with J gene TRBJ2-7; 10 nucleotides align to TRBD2. With V trimmed by 6 bases and J by 4 bases, 9 bases remained unmatched. This CDR3 is 15 amino acids long. In germline, CDR1 is PRHDT, CDR2 FYEKMQ (reference sequence). Using reference TRBV13 and TRBJ2-7 for the parts outside the CDR3, the full variable domain is AAGVIQSPRHLIKEKRETATLKCYPIPRHDTVYWYQQGPGQDPQFLISFYEKMQSDKGSIPDRFSAQQFSDYHSELNMSSLELGDSALYFCASRSRAGGLYEQYFGPGTRLTVT.

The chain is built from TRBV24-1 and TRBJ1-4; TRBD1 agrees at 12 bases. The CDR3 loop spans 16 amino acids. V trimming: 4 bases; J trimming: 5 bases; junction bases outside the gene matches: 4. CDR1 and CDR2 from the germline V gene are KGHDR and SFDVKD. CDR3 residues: CATSEGQGARNEKLFF. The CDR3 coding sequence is TGTGCCACCAGTGAGGGACAGGGGGCGAGGAATGAAAAACTGTTTTTT.

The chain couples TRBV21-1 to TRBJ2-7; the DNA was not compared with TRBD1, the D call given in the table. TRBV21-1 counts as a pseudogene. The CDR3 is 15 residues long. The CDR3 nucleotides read TGTGCCAGCAGCAAAGGGACAGGCCGGTCCTACGAGCAGTACTTC. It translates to CASSKGTGRSYEQYF.

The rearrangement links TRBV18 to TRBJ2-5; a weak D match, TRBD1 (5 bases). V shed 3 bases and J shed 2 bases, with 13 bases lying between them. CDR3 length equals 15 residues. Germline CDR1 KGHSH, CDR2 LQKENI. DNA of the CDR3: TGTGCCAGCTCACCCTCGGCAGGGCTGCAAGAGACCCAGTACTTC. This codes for CASSPSAGLQETQYF.

The CDR3 spells CASSILTQGEQYF. As DNA, the CDR3 is TGCGCCAGCAGCATACTAACACAGGGGGAGCAGTACTTC. The genes are TRBV5-1 and TRBJ2-7, with 7 bases matching TRBD1. V gave up 4 bases and J gave up 7 bases; unmatched junction bases: 8. There are 13 residues in the CDR3. CDR1 and CDR2 from the germline V gene are SGHRS and YFSETQ.

The CDR3 bases are TGTGCCAGCAGCCCGAGGGGGGTAACTGAAGCTTTCTTT. Its translation is CASSPRGVTEAFF. The rearrangement joins TRBV11-3 to TRBJ1-1; D possibly corresponds to TRBD1 (6 bases). The V end was cut by 5 bases, the J end by 5 bases, with 12 bases between. CDR3 length: 13 residues. Germline-derived CDR1 and CDR2 are SGHNT and YENEEA. The variable domain in full, with the rest retrieved from reference TRBV11-3 and TRBJ1-1, is EAGVVQSPRYKIIEKKQPVAFWCNPISGHNTLYWYLQNLGQGPELLIRYENEEAVDDSQLPKDRFSAERLKGVDSTLKIQPAELGDSAVYLCASSPRGVTEAFFGQGTRLTVV.

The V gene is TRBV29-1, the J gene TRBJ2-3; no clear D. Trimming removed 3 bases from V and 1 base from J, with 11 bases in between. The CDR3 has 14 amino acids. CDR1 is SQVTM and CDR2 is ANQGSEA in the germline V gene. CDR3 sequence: CSVEVGHGTDTQYF. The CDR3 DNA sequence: TGCAGCGTTGAGGTAGGGCACGGCACAGATACGCAGTATTTT.

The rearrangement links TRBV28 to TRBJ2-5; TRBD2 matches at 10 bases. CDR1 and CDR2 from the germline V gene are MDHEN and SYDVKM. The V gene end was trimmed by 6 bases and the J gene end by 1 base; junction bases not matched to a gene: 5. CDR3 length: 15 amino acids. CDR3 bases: TGTGCCAGCAGGATGACTAGCGGGTTCCAAGAGACCCAGTACTTC. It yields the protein CASRMTSGFQETQYF.

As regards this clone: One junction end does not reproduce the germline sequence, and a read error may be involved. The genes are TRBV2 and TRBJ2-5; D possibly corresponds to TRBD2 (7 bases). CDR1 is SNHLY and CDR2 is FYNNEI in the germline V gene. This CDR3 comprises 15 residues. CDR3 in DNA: TGTGCCGGCAGAAGGGGGGGTGAAAGAGGGGAGACCCAGTACTTC. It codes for CAGRRGGERGETQYF.

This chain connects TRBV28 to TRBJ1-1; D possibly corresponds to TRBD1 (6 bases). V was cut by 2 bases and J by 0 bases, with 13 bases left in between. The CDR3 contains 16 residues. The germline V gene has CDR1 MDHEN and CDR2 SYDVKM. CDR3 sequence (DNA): TGTGCCAGCAGTTTAACGGGGGGCGCCTTGAACACTGAAGCTTTCTTT. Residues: CASSLTGGALNTEAFF.

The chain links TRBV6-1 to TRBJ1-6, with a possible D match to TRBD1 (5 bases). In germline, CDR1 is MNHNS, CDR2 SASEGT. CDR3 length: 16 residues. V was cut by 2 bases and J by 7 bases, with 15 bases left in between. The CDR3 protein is CASSEHFQGVNSPLHF. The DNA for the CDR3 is TGTGCCAGCAGTGAACACTTTCAGGGAGTAAATTCACCCCTCCACTTT.

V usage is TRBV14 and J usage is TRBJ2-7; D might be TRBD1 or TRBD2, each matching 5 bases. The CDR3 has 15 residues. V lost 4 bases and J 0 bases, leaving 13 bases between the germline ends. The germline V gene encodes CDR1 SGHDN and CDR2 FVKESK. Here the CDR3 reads CASSLRGLSSYEQYF. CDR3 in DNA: TGTGCCAGCAGCCTCCGGGGCTTAAGCTCCTACGAGCAGTACTTC.